This TCR beta chain is from a study of tumor-infiltrating lymphocytes in primary liver carcinoma. CDR1 and CDR2 (germline): MGHRA, YSYEKL. The CDR3 is made up of 14 amino acids. The authors made TCR beta cDNA from approximately 500 ng total RNA with a constant-region primer. Employing slightly modified ARM-PCR, three nested multiplex PCR rounds were run, and these gave rise to the TCR beta libraries. PCR rounds one and two used TRBV1-TRBV30 forward primers with a C-beta reverse primer for around 11 cycles each. One entry per CDR3 protein results from TCRdb running MiXCR on the multiplex PCR reads. The data hold around 99,000 distinct CDR3 sequences, with 55% to 75% observed a single time. Points from the study as a whole: Top-250-clone fractions were significantly higher in tumors than in blood (p = 0.039).

On this clonotype: Its matching antigen is unknown. At one end the junction does not follow the germline gene, possibly because of a read error.

Starting material for RNA and DNA co-extraction consisted of roughly 19-31 mg of unsorted bulk tissue. The chain combines TRBV4-1 with TRBJ1-5; possible D gene TRBD1, 5 bases. The receptor comes from a man in his forties with primary liver carcinoma and hepatitis B virus infection. The material sequenced was tumor-adjacent normal liver tissue. In nucleotides, the CDR3 is TGCGCCAGTAGCCAAGGGACCGCCAATCAGCCCAAGCATTTT. Amino acids: CASSQGTANQPKHF.